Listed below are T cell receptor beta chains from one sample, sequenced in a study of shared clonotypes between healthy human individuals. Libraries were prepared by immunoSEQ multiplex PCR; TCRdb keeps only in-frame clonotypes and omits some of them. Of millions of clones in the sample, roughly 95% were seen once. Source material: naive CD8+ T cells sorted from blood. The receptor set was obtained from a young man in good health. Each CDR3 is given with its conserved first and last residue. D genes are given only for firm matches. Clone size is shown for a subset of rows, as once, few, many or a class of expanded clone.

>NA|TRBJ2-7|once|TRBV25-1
CASSSEKLTGTYEQYF
TGTGCCAGCAGCTCTGAGAAATTGACGGGGACCTACGAGCAGTACTTC
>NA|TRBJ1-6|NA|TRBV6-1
CASTSAASSPLHF
TGTGCCAGCACTTCAGCCGCGAGTTCACCCCTCCACTTT
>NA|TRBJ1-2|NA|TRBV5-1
CASSLTPWDIYGYTF
TGCGCCAGCAGCTTGACCCCTTGGGATATCTATGGCTACACCTTC
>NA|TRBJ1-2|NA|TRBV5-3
CASSSPIGATYGYTF
TGTGCCAGCAGCTCCCCTATTGGAGCCACCTATGGCTACACCTTC
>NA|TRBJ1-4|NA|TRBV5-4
CASSLQGGEKLFF
TGTGCCAGCAGCCTCCAGGGTGGGGAAAAACTGTTTTTT
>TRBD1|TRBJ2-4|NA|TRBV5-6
CASSLSRQGDKNIQYF
TGTGCCAGCAGCCTTAGTCGACAGGGGGACAAAAACATTCAGTACTTC
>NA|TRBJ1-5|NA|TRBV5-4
CASSFSGGPQHF
TGTGCCAGCAGCTTTTCGGGAGGGCCCCAGCATTTT
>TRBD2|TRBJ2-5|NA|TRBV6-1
CASSAGLAGGLGETQYF
TGTGCCAGCAGTGCCGGACTAGCGGGGGGCCTGGGGGAGACCCAGTACTTC
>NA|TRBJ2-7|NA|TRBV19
CASSISAGNEQYF
TGTGCCAGTAGCATCTCGGCAGGGAACGAGCAGTACTTC
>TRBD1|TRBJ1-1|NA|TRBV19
CASTFGTGEPEAFF
TGTGCCAGTACCTTCGGGACAGGGGAGCCTGAAGCTTTCTTT
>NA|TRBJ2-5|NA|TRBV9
CASSVAVAQETQYF
TGTGCCAGCAGCGTAGCGGTAGCTCAAGAGACCCAGTACTTC
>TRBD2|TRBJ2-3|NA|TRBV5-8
CASSLGTSGGDTQYF
TGTGCCAGCAGCTTGGGGACTAGCGGAGGAGATACGCAGTATTTT
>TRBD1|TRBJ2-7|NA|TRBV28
CASSENSGQGTWYEQYF
TGTGCCAGCAGTGAAAACTCGGGACAGGGGACCTGGTACGAGCAGTACTTC
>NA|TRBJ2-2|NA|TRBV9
CASSEDSLQFTGELFF
TGTGCCAGCAGCGAGGACTCCCTCCAATTCACCGGGGAGCTGTTTTTT
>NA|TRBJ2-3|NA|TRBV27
CASSLLAPRGTDTQYF
TGTGCCAGCAGTCTACTAGCTCCGAGGGGCACAGATACGCAGTATTTT
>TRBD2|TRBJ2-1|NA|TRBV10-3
CAISESSGRAGDEQFF
TGTGCCATCAGTGAGTCTAGCGGGAGGGCCGGGGATGAGCAGTTCTTC
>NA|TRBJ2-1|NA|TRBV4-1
CASSPSRGFRNEQFF
TGCGCCAGCAGCCCATCTAGGGGCTTCCGGAATGAGCAGTTCTTC
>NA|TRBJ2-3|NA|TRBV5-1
CASRLSGMSTDTQYF
TGCGCCAGCAGGCTTTCCGGGATGAGCACAGATACGCAGTATTTT
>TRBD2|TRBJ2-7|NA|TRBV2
CASSLGWDYSSSYEQYF
TGTGCCAGCAGCCTAGGGTGGGACTACTCGAGCTCCTACGAGCAGTACTTC
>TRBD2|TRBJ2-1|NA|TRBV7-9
CASSQTSDSYNEQFF
TGTGCCAGCAGCCAGACTAGCGACTCCTACAATGAGCAGTTCTTC
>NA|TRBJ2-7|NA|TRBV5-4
CASSLGGAHYEQYF
TGTGCCAGCAGCTTGGGCGGGGCCCACTACGAGCAGTACTTC
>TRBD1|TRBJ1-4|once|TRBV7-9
CASSPWDRENEKLFF
TGTGCCAGCAGCCCCTGGGACAGAGAAAATGAAAAACTGTTTTTT
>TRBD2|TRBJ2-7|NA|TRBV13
CASSLGLAGVSYEQYF
TGTGCCAGCAGCTTAGGACTAGCGGGAGTTTCCTACGAGCAGTACTTC
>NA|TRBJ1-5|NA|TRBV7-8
CASSSTPGYSNQPQHF
TGTGCCAGCAGCTCCACCCCAGGGTATAGCAATCAGCCCCAGCATTTT
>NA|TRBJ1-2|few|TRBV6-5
CASSYSGGNYGYTF
TGTGCCAGCAGTTACTCGGGAGGGAACTATGGCTACACCTTC
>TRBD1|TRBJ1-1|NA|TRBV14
CASSQRTGAPNTEAFF
TGTGCCAGCAGCCAACGGACAGGGGCCCCGAACACTGAAGCTTTCTTT
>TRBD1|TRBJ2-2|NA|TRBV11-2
CASSFFRTGSIFGELFF
TGTGCCAGCAGCTTTTTCCGGACAGGGTCAATATTCGGGGAGCTGTTTTTT
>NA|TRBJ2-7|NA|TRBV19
CASGYGGYEQYF
TGTGCCAGCGGTTACGGAGGGTACGAGCAGTACTTC
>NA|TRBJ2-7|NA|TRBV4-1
CASSQDGSGVYEQYF
TGCGCCAGCAGCCAAGATGGAAGCGGAGTCTACGAGCAGTACTTC
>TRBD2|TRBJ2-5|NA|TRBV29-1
CSVELLAGGAETQYF
TGCAGCGTTGAATTACTAGCGGGGGGAGCGGAGACCCAGTACTTC
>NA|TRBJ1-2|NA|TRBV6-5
CASSYSPRGANYGYTF
TGTGCCAGCAGTTACAGTCCCCGGGGGGCGAACTATGGCTACACCTTC
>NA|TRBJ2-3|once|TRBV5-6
CASSLKDGRIDTQYF
TGTGCCAGCAGCTTAAAAGACGGACGGATAGATACGCAGTATTTT
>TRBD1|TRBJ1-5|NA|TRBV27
CASSVSGTGLIQPQHF
TGTGCCAGCAGTGTGTCCGGGACAGGGTTGATTCAGCCCCAGCATTTT
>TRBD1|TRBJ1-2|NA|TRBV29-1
CSVDRQGGNYGYTF
TGCAGCGTCGACCGACAGGGAGGTAACTATGGCTACACCTTC
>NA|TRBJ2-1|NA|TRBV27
CATLAGPPYNEQFF
TGTGCCACCCTAGCCGGCCCCCCCTACAATGAGCAGTTCTTC
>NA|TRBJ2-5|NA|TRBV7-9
CASSLGGIEETQYF
TGTGCCAGCAGCTTAGGGGGTATTGAAGAGACCCAGTACTTC
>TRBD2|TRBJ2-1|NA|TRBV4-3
CASSISGTSGYNEQFF
TGCGCCAGCAGCATATCCGGGACTAGCGGTTACAATGAGCAGTTCTTC
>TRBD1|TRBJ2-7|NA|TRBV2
CASSELGQSYEQYF
TGTGCCAGCAGTGAATTGGGACAGTCCTACGAGCAGTACTTC
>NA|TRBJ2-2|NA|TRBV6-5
CASSPEENTGELFF
TGTGCCAGCAGCCCAGAGGAGAACACCGGGGAGCTGTTTTTT
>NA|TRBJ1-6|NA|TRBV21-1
CASSPRQTGMNSPLHF
TGTGCCAGCAGCCCCAGGCAGACAGGGATGAATTCACCCCTCCACTTT
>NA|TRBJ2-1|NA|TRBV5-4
CASSLGLDHNEQFF
TGTGCCAGCAGCTTAGGGCTGGACCACAATGAGCAGTTCTTC
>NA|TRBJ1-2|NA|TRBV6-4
CASSDGVYGYTF
TGTGCCAGCAGTGACGGAGTCTATGGCTACACCTTC
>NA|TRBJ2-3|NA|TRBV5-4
CASSLSAGTTDTQYF
TGTGCCAGCAGCTTGTCAGCCGGGACCACAGATACGCAGTATTTT
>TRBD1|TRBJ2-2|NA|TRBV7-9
CASSSSDRGNTGELFF
TGTGCCAGCAGCTCGTCGGACAGGGGGAACACCGGGGAGCTGTTTTTT